Each of the 28 T cell receptor beta chains below was sequenced from the same sample in a study of cytomegalovirus exposure and HLA in healthy donors. The primer mix had 60 Vbeta and 13 Jbeta primers. Method: immunoSEQ multiplex PCR; TCRdb's copy keeps in-frame clones and lacks some. The sample holds some 140,000 clones, roughly 80% seen once. Sequenced material: PBMCs. The receptors were sampled from a man aged 25 to 45 in good health and CMV-seropositive.

The chain combines TRBV6-1 with TRBJ1-1, with D maybe TRBD1 (6 bases). The CDR3 has 13 residues. Deletions cut 5 bases from V and 0 bases from J, with 7 bases between. Germline V CDR1 and CDR2: MNHNS, SASEGT. Here the CDR3 reads CASSRTVNTEAFF. Here the CDR3 DNA reads TGTGCCAGCAGTAGGACAGTGAACACTGAAGCTTTCTTT.

This clone was detected once. J is TRBJ2-1 and V is TRBV11-3; 8 bases align to TRBD2. The length of the CDR3 is 14 residues. With V trimmed by 5 bases and J by 9 bases, 9 bases remained unmatched. Per germline, CDR1 SGHNT and CDR2 YENEEA. The CDR3 sequence is CASSPGLERSEQFF. CDR3 coding DNA: TGTGCCAGCAGCCCGGGACTAGAGCGGAGTGAGCAGTTCTTC.

The gene calls are TRBV28 and TRBJ2-5; no definite D call. V was cut by 8 bases and J by 2 bases, with 12 bases left in between. Germline CDR1 reads MDHEN; CDR2 reads SYDVKM. CDR3 length: 13 amino acids. CDR3 in amino acids: CASGVQYQETQYF. The DNA of the CDR3 is TGTGCCAGCGGAGTGCAGTATCAAGAGACCCAGTACTTC.

This chain uses TRBV27 with TRBJ2-5; TRBD2 matches 7 bases. The J call may be faulty, since TRBJ2-7 better matches the DNA end. The CDR3 length is 15 residues. The V gene's germline CDR1 is MNHEY and CDR2 SMNVEV (reference sequence). CDR3 sequence: CASSTIERASGEQYF. The DNA for the CDR3 is TGTGCCAGCAGCACTATCGAGCGGGCTAGCGGCGAGCAGTACTTC.

This chain connects TRBV2 to TRBJ2-1; no reliable D call. CDR3 length: 14 amino acids. V shed 5 bases and J shed 0 bases, with 8 bases lying between them. In germline, CDR1 is SNHLY, CDR2 FYNNEI. The CDR3 loop is CASSLTSSYNEQFF. CDR3 DNA sequence: TGTGCCAGCAGTCTGACAAGCTCCTACAATGAGCAGTTCTTC.

V usage is TRBV30 and J usage is TRBJ1-5; 10 nucleotides match TRBD1. V shed 7 bases, J shed 7 bases, and the junction held 7 bases outside the gene matches. The germline V gene has CDR1 GTSNPN and CDR2 SVGIG (reference sequence). CDR3 size: 13 residues. CDR3 loop: CASSGTGVQPQHF. Written as DNA, the CDR3 is TGTGCCTCTTCGGGGACAGGGGTCCAGCCCCAGCATTTT.

V gene TRBV27 combines with J gene TRBJ1-3, with D possibly TRBD1 on 5 matching bases. Germline lookup yields CDR1 MNHEY and CDR2 SMNVEV (reference sequence). This CDR3 is built from 15 residues. Trimming left V 3 bases short and J 1 base short, with 10 bases between. This chain's CDR3 is CASSFREGSGNTIYF. CDR3 nucleotides: TGTGCCAGCAGTTTCAGGGAGGGTTCTGGAAACACCATATATTTT.

The chain couples TRBV19 to TRBJ1-2; TRBD1 agrees at 8 bases. The CDR3 is 14 residues long. The junction had 11 bases not matched to a gene; V was cut back by 10 bases and J by 4 bases. Germline CDR1 and CDR2: LNHDA and SQIVND (reference sequence). The CDR3 bases are TGTGCCACGATCGGAGGAGGACAGGGCTATGGCTACACCTTC. Translation: CATIGGGQGYGYTF.

The V and J genes are TRBV28 and TRBJ1-2; the D is unclear. Germline loops: CDR1 MDHEN, CDR2 SYDVKM. This CDR3 spans 12 amino acids. Between the trimmed V and J ends, which lost 5 bases and 5 bases, there was a span of 9 bases. In DNA form, the CDR3 reads TGTGCCAGCAGTCAAGACTTATATGGCTACACCTTC. It yields the protein CASSQDLYGYTF.

V gene TRBV9 combines with J gene TRBJ2-7, with D possibly matching TRBD1 (7 bases). The germline V gene has CDR1 SGDLS and CDR2 YYNGEE. The CDR3 sequence is 15 residues long. V lost 4 bases and J 2 bases, leaving 16 bases between the germline ends. The CDR3 DNA reads TGTGCCAGCAGCCCCCAGGGGGGAAGTACCTACGAGCAGTACTTC. This gives the protein CASSPQGGSTYEQYF. The full variable domain, with the rest looked up from reference TRBV9 and TRBJ2-7, is DSGVTQTPKHLITATGQRVTLRCSPRSGDLSVYWYQQSLDQGLQFLIQYYNGEERAKGNILERFSAQQFPDLHSELNLSSLELGDSALYFCASSPQGGSTYEQYFGPGTRLTVT.

The genes are TRBV27 and TRBJ2-7, with D perhaps TRBD2 (6 bases). Trimming cost V 5 bases and J 4 bases, with 18 bases left between them. The CDR3 has 15 residues. The germline V gene encodes CDR1 MNHEY and CDR2 SMNVEV (reference sequence). CDR3 residues: CASSRAGGREYEQYF. Here the CDR3 DNA reads TGTGCCAGCAGTAGAGCCGGAGGACGGGAGTACGAGCAGTACTTC.

The chain combines TRBV9 with TRBJ2-3, with D possibly matching TRBD1 (6 bases). Germline CDR1 reads SGDLS; CDR2 reads YYNGEE. This CDR3 is 15 amino acids long. The V end lost 6 bases, the J end lost 3 bases, and 17 bases lay between the germline ends. In nucleotides, the CDR3 is TGTGCCAGCACCAGATCCTTTGGACAGACAGATACGCAGTATTTT. This gives the protein CASTRSFGQTDTQYF.

This chain uses TRBV9 with TRBJ1-1, with 8 bases identical to TRBD1. This CDR3 region has 19 residues. Looked up from germline, CDR1 is SGDLS and CDR2 is YYNGEE. The V and J ends lost 3 bases and 4 bases, in that order; junction bases with no gene match: 20. CDR3 nucleotides: TGTGCCAGCAGCGGGTCTCAGGGGGCGCGGGTACCGCGAAGCACTGAAGCTTTCTTT. Its translation: CASSGSQGARVPRSTEAFF.

V usage is TRBV7-8 and J usage is TRBJ2-5; TRBD1 aligns across 7 bases. CDR1 SGHVS and CDR2 FQNEAQ come from the germline V gene. The CDR3 totals 16 residues. Germline trimming cut 3 bases from V and 2 bases from J; bases unmatched to any gene: 9. CDR3 sequence (DNA): TGTGCCAGCAGCTTCCGAGGGACAGTCACTCAAGAGACCCAGTACTTC. It codes for CASSFRGTVTQETQYF.

This clone was recorded only once. CDR3 in amino acids: CASGQGRTQNEKLFF. CDR3 coding DNA: TGTGCCAGCGGACAGGGGAGGACCCAAAATGAAAAACTGTTTTTT. The V gene is TRBV28, the J gene TRBJ1-4; 9 nucleotides align to TRBD1. This CDR3 spans 15 amino acids. CDR1 and CDR2 from the germline V gene are MDHEN and SYDVKM. Germline trimming cut 8 bases from V and 5 bases from J; bases unmatched to any gene: 9.

The chain is built from TRBV29-1 and TRBJ1-1; 8 bases map to TRBD1. V lost 5 bases and J lost 2; bases outside the gene matches: 7. The germline V gene has CDR1 SQVTM and CDR2 ANQGSEA. This CDR3 spans 14 amino acids. CDR3 residues: CSVPRAGGNTEAFF. In DNA, the CDR3 is TGCAGCGTTCCCCGGGCAGGGGGCAACACTGAAGCTTTCTTT.

The chain carries TRBV28 and TRBJ2-7; 9 positions agree with TRBD1. The germline V gene encodes CDR1 MDHEN and CDR2 SYDVKM. This CDR3 is 15 amino acids long. J was trimmed by 4 bases and V by 2 bases; bases with no gene match: 6. The CDR3 nucleotides are TGTGCCAGCAGTTTAACAGGGGGCCGTTTTTACGAGCAGTACTTC. It specifies CASSLTGGRFYEQYF.

This sequence joins TRBV6-1 and TRBJ1-4; 7 positions agree with TRBD1. Germline CDR1 and CDR2: MNHNS and SASEGT. The CDR3 runs to 15 residues. V shed 3 bases and J 10 bases; nucleotides not matched to a gene: 11. In DNA form, the CDR3 reads TGTGCCAGCAGTGAGTCGGGCCAGGGGGTCGGAAAACTGTTTTTT. Amino acid sequence: CASSESGQGVGKLFF.

V is TRBV7-2 and J is TRBJ1-2, with TRBD1 as a possible D gene (5 bases). The V end was cut by 7 bases, the J end by 4 bases, with 13 bases between. CDR3 length: 13 amino acids. Looked up from germline, CDR1 is SGHTA and CDR2 is FQGNSA. The CDR3 bases are TGTGCCAGCACACCGGGGGAGAGCTATGGCTACACCTTC. It is translated as CASTPGESYGYTF.

V usage is TRBV6-6 and J usage is TRBJ2-1, with D perhaps matching TRBD1 (7 bases). The CDR3 spans 14 residues. The germline gives CDR1 MNHNY, CDR2 SVGAGI (reference sequence). The V end was cut by 7 bases, the J end by 8 bases, with 18 bases between. The CDR3 region has the DNA TGTGCCAGCACCCCGGGGGACAGCCCATATGAGCAGTTCTTC. Translated, it gives CASTPGDSPYEQFF.

V is TRBV23-1 and J is TRBJ1-5; D uncertain. TRBV23-1 is an ORF for which the function is uncertain. This CDR3 region has 18 residues. V gave up 0 bases and J gave up 3 bases, with 18 bases separating them. The CDR3 DNA is TGCGCCAGCAGTCAATCATCAGAAGAGGTGTCAAACAATCAGCCCCAGCATTTT. This codes for CASSQSSEEVSNNQPQHF.

About this clone itself: Sequence at one end of the junction differs from germline and may be a read error. The genes are TRBV29-1 and TRBJ2-1; 11 bases fit TRBD2. The CDR3 runs 11 residues. Germline lookup yields CDR1 SQVTM and CDR2 ANQGSEA. CDR3 bases: TGTCTAGCGGGAGGTGTCAATGAGCAGTTCTTC. This sequence encodes CLAGGVNEQFF.

The chain employs TRBV15 and TRBJ2-7; 8 bases match TRBD1. The germline V gene has CDR1 LNHNV and CDR2 YYDKDF (reference sequence). This CDR3 spans 17 amino acids. V was clipped by 0 bases and J by 2 bases; unmatched bases: 9. CDR3 residues: CATSRDEFGTGTYEQYF. CDR3 bases: TGTGCCACCAGCAGAGATGAGTTCGGGACAGGTACCTACGAGCAGTACTTC.

The J gene is TRBJ2-3, the V gene TRBV2; TRBD2 matches at 8 bases. Unmatched junction bases numbered 7, after V lost 8 bases and J lost 0 bases. The germline gives CDR1 SNHLY, CDR2 FYNNEI. CDR3 size: 15 residues. The CDR3 DNA follows: TGTGCCAGCGGTAGTAGCGGGATGAGCACAGATACGCAGTATTTT. Residues: CASGSSGMSTDTQYF.

This chain connects TRBV29-1 to TRBJ1-4, with D perhaps matching TRBD1 (5 bases). CDR1 is SQVTM, CDR2 ANQGSEA, per germline. The CDR3 consists of 12 residues. The V end was cut by 7 bases, the J end by 6 bases, with 12 bases between. CDR3 DNA sequence: TGCAGCGCCCTCGGGGGAGATGAAAAACTGTTTTTT. Its translation is CSALGGDEKLFF.

The gene calls are TRBV28 and TRBJ1-5; TRBD1 matches 7 bases. This CDR3 is 13 amino acids long. The V and J ends lost 6 bases and 4 bases, in that order; junction bases with no gene match: 3. Germline loops: CDR1 MDHEN, CDR2 SYDVKM. CDR3 protein: CASRGTVNQPQHF. As DNA, the CDR3 is TGTGCCAGCAGAGGGACAGTAAATCAGCCCCAGCATTTT.

This clone occurred once. This chain links TRBV9 with TRBJ2-3; 10 positions match TRBD2. With V trimmed by 0 bases and J by 6 bases, 13 bases remained unmatched. Germline values: CDR1 SGDLS, CDR2 YYNGEE. The CDR3 loop spans 18 amino acids. The CDR3 spells CASSVEARTSGPLDTQYF. CDR3 nucleotide sequence: TGTGCCAGCAGCGTAGAGGCCCGGACTAGCGGACCCCTGGATACGCAGTATTTT.

This clone was detected only a few times. The J gene is TRBJ2-3, the V gene TRBV19; D possibly corresponds to TRBD2 (5 bases). Trimming stripped 4 bases from V and 1 base from J, with 18 bases between. CDR1 and CDR2 from the germline V gene are LNHDA and SQIVND (reference sequence). The CDR3 totals 17 residues. The CDR3, as DNA: TGTGCCAGTAGTACCCCGAGGAGCGGTCGCCGCACAGATACGCAGTATTTT. Translating it yields CASSTPRSGRRTDTQYF.